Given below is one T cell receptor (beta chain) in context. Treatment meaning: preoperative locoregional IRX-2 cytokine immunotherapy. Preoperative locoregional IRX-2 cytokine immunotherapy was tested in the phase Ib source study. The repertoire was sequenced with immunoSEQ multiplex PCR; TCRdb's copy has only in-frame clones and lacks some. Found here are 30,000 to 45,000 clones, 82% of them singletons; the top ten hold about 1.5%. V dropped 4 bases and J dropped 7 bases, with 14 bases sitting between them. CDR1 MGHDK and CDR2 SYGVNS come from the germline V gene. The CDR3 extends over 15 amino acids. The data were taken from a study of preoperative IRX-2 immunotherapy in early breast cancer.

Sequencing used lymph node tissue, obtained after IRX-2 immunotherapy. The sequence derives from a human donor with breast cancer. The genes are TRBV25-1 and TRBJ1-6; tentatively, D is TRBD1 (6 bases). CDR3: CASSGGQRENSPLHF. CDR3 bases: TGTGCCAGCAGTGGTGGACAGCGCGAGAATTCACCCCTCCACTTT.